The clone carrying this TCR beta chain turned up a few times. The antigen is undetermined. This record belongs to a study of cytomegalovirus exposure and HLA in healthy donors. Whole-study findings and limits: Accurate prediction of HLA-A and HLA-B alleles (for most subjects) was reportedly achieved from TCR beta sequences. TCR beta V- and J-gene trimming was later associated with a missense DCLRE1C variant. A later analysis found most CMV-associated TCR beta chains apparently HLA-restricted. Most likely, a cluster of highly shared sequence variants arose as a sequencing artifact.

J lost 6 bases, V lost 4 bases, and 11 bases had no gene match. The CDR3 consists of 17 residues. In germline, CDR1 is SEHNR, CDR2 FQNEAQ (reference sequence). The PCR ran on 60 Vbeta and 13 Jbeta primers. Repertoires were generated with immunoSEQ multiplex PCR, while TCRdb's copy carries only in-frame clones and drops some. This sample has roughly 120,000 clones; around 82% occur once, and the top ten carry roughly 3.5%. The receptor was derived from a man in his forties in good health and CMV-seronegative. The chain recombines TRBV7-9 with TRBJ1-5, with TRBD1 identical over 11 bases. Material: PBMCs. The CDR3 is CASSSSRTGTGGQPQHF. Written as DNA, the CDR3 is TGTGCCAGCAGCTCGAGCCGAACCGGGACAGGGGGTCAGCCCCAGCATTTT.